This TCR beta chain originates from a study of cytomegalovirus exposure and HLA in healthy donors. In the PCR, 60 Vbeta and 13 Jbeta primers were used. The protocol was immunoSEQ multiplex PCR, while the TCRdb copy is restricted to in-frame clones and leaves out a portion. The sample holds more than 65,000 clones; 76% are singletons and the top ten take around 2.8%. To note about this clone: Its target is not known.

Regarding the study as a whole: A previous analysis found most TCR beta V segments productive roughly 87% or roughly 30% of the time. With high specificity and sensitivity, the classifier reportedly diagnosed cytomegalovirus status. Some TCR beta chains (around 160 of them) were listed as cytomegalovirus-associated.

The sample taken for sequencing was PBMCs. The source is a man aged 40-49 years in good health and CMV-seronegative.

As DNA, the CDR3 is TGTGCCAGCAGCTTTCTGACAGGGGACCTTTCCTACGAGCAGTACTTC. Protein product: CASSFLTGDLSYEQYF. This chain joins TRBV7-9 and TRBJ2-7; 8 nucleotides agree with TRBD1. This CDR3 has 16 amino acids. Germline CDR1 and CDR2: SEHNR and FQNEAQ (reference sequence). The junction had 8 bases not matched to a gene; V was cut back by 3 bases and J by 1 base. The whole variable domain, filled in from reference TRBV7-9 and TRBJ2-7, reads DTGVSQNPRHKITKRGQNVTFRCDPISEHNRLYWYRQTLGQGPEFLTYFQNEAQLEKSRLLSDRFSAERPKGSFSTLEIQRTEQGDSAMYLCASSFLTGDLSYEQYFGPGTRLTVT.